The rows below give T cell receptor beta chains drawn from one sample of a study of molecular identifiers for immune sequencing clone quantification. TCRdb independently ran MiXCR on the PCR reads; one entry per CDR3 protein. The sample has 490,000 or so distinct CDR3 sequences; roughly 24% are singletons. The sequencing sample was made of naive CD8+ T cells from blood, with Jurkat cell RNA spiked in. Receptor source: a human donor in good health. Some libraries in this study had Jurkat cell RNA spiked in. Both conserved end residues are part of each CDR3. Each record gives: V gene, clone size, J gene, D gene, CDR3 DNA, CDR3 protein. A D gene is named only where the DNA matches it firmly. Clone size is shown for a subset of rows, as once, few, many or a class of expanded clone.

TRBV6-2/TRBV6-3,.,TRBJ1-1,TRBD1,TGTGCCAGCAGTTACACAGGGGCTAAAGCTTTCTTT,CASSYTGAKAFF
TRBV4-3,.,TRBJ1-1,.,TGCGCCAGCAGCAAGACACAGGAGAACACTGAAGCTTTCTTT,CASSKTQENTEAFF
TRBV19,.,TRBJ1-5,.,TGTGCCAGTAGTAATAGAGGTCGAAGCAATCAGCCCCAGCATTTT,CASSNRGRSNQPQHF
TRBV3-1,many,TRBJ1-1,.,TGCGCCAGCAGCCCGACAGTGAACACTGAAGCTTTCTTT,CASSPTVNTEAFF
TRBV10-2,few,TRBJ1-2,.,TGCGCCAGCAGTGAGTCGAGAGCAGGGGCCGAATCTAACTATGGCTACACCTTC,CASSESRAGAESNYGYTF
TRBV4-3,.,TRBJ1-2,TRBD1,TGCGCCAGCAGCCAAGGAACAGGGGTTAGGGGCTACACCTTC,CASSQGTGVRGYTF
TRBV28,few,TRBJ2-7,TRBD2,TGTGCCAGCAGCACAAGCCCGGGACTAGCGTTAGTGTACGAGCAGTACTTC,CASSTSPGLALVYEQYF
TRBV6-1,.,TRBJ1-5,.,TGTGCCAGCAGTGAACGGAGCAATCAGCCCCAGCATTTT,CASSERSNQPQHF
TRBV7-2,.,TRBJ2-6,.,TGTGCCAGCAGCTTATCTTTAGGAGCCAACGTCCTGACTTTC,CASSLSLGANVLTF
TRBV30,.,TRBJ2-1,.,TGTGCCTGGGCCGTCCCGGTTTGGCCAAATGAGCAGCTCTTC,CAWAVPVWPNEQLF
TRBV28,few,TRBJ2-2,.,TGTGCCACCCACATTCGGAAGACCTCTCGGGATTCATTAACCGGGGAGCTGTTTTTT,CATHIRKTSRDSLTGELFF
TRBV4-3,many,TRBJ1-5,.,TGCGCCAGCAGCCTAAGCGACAGTCTCAATCAGCCCCAGCATTTT,CASSLSDSLNQPQHF
TRBV5-1,.,TRBJ1-1,.,TGCGCCAGCCGGCTTTGGGCAGAAATGAACACTGAAGCTTTCTTT,CASRLWAEMNTEAFF
TRBV7-2,many,TRBJ2-5,.,TGTGCCAGCAGCTTCATCCTCCAGGGGGGGGGTCTACTGAGAGAGACCCAGTACTTC,CASSFILQGGGLLRETQYF
TRBV20-1,many,TRBJ1-1,.,TGCAGTGCTAGAGTACAAATGAACACTGAAGCTTTCTTT,CSARVQMNTEAFF
TRBV9,.,TRBJ1-1,TRBD1,TGTGCCAGCAGCGTAGCCGACAGGGGCACTGAAGCTTTCTTT,CASSVADRGTEAFF
TRBV6-5,few,TRBJ1-2,.,TGTGCCAGCAGTCCCGACAGCCACTATGGCTACACCTTC,CASSPDSHYGYTF
TRBV2,few,TRBJ1-2,.,TGTGCCAGCAGTTACGGTAATAGCTACACCTTC,CASSYGNSYTF
TRBV11-2,few,TRBJ2-3,.,TGTGCCAGCAGCTTAGCCGATAGCGATACGCAGTATTTT,CASSLADSDTQYF
TRBV6-5,many,TRBJ2-2,.,TGTGCCAGCAGGGTCGGACGGTCGAACACCGGGGAGCTGTTTTTT,CASRVGRSNTGELFF
TRBV20-1,.,TRBJ1-2,TRBD1,TGCAGTGCTAGAACAAGGGAGTCCGGGACAGCTAACTATGGCTACACCTTC,CSARTRESGTANYGYTF
TRBV7-2,.,TRBJ2-7,TRBD1,TGTGCCAGCAGCTTAGGACAGGGCCAATGGGAGCAGTACTTC,CASSLGQGQWEQYF
TRBV30,many,TRBJ2-1,.,TGTGCCTGGAGTGTGCCTCTTACCAATGAGCAGTTCTTC,CAWSVPLTNEQFF
TRBV15,few,TRBJ1-1,.,TGTGCCACCAGGGATGGCGGGGTTTTGGACACTGAAGCTTTCTTT,CATRDGGVLDTEAFF
TRBV6-5,.,TRBJ1-1,.,TGTGCCAGCAGTTACTCGACGGGAGGGCTGAACACTGAAGCTTTCTTT,CASSYSTGGLNTEAFF
TRBV14,.,TRBJ2-7,TRBD2,TGTGCCAGCAGCTACTACGGGGGACTGGGGACTAGTGCGGACGGGCAGTACTTC,CASSYYGGLGTSADGQYF
TRBV19,.,TRBJ2-1,.,TGTGCCAGTAGTAGCCCCCGGGACTCTGCTTACAATGAGCAGTTCTTC,CASSSPRDSAYNEQFF
TRBV7-6,.,TRBJ1-4,.,TGTGCCAGCAGCCAGATAATGGGGACTAATGAAAAACTGTTTTTT,CASSQIMGTNEKLFF
TRBV12-3/TRBV12-4,many,TRBJ1-1,.,TGTGCCAGCAAGGGATCCCTCGTCGCTGAAGCTTTCTTT,CASKGSLVAEAFF
TRBV9,few,TRBJ2-7,TRBD1,TGTGCCAGCAGCGTAGGGGACAGGGGCTACGAGCAGTACTTC,CASSVGDRGYEQYF
TRBV25-1,many,TRBJ2-3,TRBD1,TGTGCCAGCAGTACAGGGGAATACACAGATACGCAGTATTTT,CASSTGEYTDTQYF
TRBV19,.,TRBJ2-7,TRBD2,TGTGCCAGTAGTACCGTTAGCGGGAGGCTCGGCGAGCAGTACTTC,CASSTVSGRLGEQYF
TRBV9,few,TRBJ1-2,TRBD1,TGTGCCAGCAGCCCCAGGTCAGGGGGCAAATATGGCTACACCTTC,CASSPRSGGKYGYTF